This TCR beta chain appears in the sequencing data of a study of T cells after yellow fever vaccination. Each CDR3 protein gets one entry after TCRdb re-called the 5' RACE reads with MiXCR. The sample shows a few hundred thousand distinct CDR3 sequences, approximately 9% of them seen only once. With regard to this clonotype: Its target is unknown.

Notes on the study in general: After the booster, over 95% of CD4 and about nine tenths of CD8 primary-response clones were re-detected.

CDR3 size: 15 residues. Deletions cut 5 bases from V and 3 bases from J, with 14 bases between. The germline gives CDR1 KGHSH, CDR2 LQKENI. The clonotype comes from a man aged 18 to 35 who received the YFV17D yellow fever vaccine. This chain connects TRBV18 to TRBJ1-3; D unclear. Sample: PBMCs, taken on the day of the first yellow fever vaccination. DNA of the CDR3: TGTGCCAGCTCAGACGACCGGAGCGGTGGAAACACCATATATTTT. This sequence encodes CASSDDRSGGNTIYF.